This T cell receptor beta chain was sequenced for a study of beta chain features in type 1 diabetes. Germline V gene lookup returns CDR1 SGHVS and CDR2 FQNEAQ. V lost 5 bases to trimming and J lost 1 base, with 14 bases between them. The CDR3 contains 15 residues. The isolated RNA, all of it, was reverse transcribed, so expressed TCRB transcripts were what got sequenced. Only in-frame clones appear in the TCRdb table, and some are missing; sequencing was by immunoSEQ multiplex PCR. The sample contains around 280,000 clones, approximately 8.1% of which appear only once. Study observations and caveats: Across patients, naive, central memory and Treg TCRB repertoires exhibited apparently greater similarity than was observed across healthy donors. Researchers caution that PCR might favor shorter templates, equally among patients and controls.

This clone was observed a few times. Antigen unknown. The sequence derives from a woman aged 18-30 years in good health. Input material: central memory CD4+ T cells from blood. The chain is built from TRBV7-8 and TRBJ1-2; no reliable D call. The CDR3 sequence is CASSRDPGGNYGYTF. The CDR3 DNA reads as TGTGCCAGCAGCCGCGACCCCGGCGGTAACTATGGCTACACCTTC.